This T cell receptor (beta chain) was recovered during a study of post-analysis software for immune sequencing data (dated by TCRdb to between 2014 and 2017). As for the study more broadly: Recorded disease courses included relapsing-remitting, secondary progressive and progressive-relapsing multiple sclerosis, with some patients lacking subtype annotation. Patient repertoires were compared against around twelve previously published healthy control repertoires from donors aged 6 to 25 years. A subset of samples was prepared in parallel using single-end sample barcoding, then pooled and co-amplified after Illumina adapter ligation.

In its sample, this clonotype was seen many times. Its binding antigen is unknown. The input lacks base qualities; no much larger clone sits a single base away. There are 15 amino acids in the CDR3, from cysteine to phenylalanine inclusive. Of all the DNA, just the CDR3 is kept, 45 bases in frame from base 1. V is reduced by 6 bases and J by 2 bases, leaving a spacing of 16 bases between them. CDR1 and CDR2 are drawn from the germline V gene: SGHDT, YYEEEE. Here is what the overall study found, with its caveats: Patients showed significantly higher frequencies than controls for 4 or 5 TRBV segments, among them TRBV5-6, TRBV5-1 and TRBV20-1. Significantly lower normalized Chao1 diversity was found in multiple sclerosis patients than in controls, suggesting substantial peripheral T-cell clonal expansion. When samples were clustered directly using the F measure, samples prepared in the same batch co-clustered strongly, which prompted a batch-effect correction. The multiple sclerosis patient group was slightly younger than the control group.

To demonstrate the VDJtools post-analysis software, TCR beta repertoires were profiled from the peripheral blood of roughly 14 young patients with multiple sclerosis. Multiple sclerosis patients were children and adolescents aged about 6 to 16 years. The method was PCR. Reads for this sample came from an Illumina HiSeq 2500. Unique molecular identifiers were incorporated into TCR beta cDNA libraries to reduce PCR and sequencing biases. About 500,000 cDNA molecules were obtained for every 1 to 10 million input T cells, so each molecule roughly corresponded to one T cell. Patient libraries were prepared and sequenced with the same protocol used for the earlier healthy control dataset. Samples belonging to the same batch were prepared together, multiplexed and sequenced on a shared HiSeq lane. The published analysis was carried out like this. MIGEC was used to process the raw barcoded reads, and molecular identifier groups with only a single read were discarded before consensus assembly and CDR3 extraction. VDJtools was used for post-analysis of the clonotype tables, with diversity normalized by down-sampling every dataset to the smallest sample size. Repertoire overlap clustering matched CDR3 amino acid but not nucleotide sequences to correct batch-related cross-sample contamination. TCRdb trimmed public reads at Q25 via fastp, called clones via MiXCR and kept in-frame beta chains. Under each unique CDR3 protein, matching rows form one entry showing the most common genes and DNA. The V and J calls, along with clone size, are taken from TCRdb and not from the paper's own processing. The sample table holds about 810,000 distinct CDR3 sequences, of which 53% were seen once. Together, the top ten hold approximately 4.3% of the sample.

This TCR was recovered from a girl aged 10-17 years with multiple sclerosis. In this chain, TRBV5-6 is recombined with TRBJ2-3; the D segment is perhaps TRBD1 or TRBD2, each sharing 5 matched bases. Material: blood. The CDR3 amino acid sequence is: CASTRDLLNTDTQYF. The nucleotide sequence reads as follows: TGTGCCAGCACCCGGGACCTACTGAACACAGATACGCAGTATTTT.